This section outlines one TCR beta chain sequence together with its context. Its antigen is still unknown. The J segment lost 6 bases and the V segment lost 4 bases, leaving 8 bases of the junction unmatched. Germline CDR1 is LGHDT and CDR2 is YNNKEL (reference sequence). This CDR3 spans 15 amino acids. For the diagnoses, clinical symptoms, serum thyroxine and TRAb, thyroid ultrasound and orbital computed tomography were used. The entry originates in a study of T cells in Graves' hyperthyroidism and ophthalmopathy. Overall study results and limits: Within blood appeared most thyroid clonotypes that had expanded above 0.001.

The TCR beta CDR3 regions underwent amplification using RNA transcripts as the source. RT-PCR in the first round (using the HTBI primer set) targeted the TCR CDR3. TCRdb itself ran the multiplex PCR reads through MiXCR, one entry per CDR3 protein. Found here are some 440,000 distinct CDR3 sequences, more than 15% of them singletons; the top ten hold roughly 15%. The genes are TRBV3-1 and TRBJ2-2; the match to TRBD2 covers 7 bases. Input material: blood. This clonotype originated in a woman aged 18-35 years with Graves' hyperthyroidism. The chain's CDR3 is CASSPRTSLAGELFF. For the CDR3, the DNA is TGTGCCAGCAGCCCCCGGACTAGTTTGGCCGGGGAGCTGTTTTTT.